Described below is a single TCR beta chain sequence and its context. The antigen remains undetermined. The data belong to a study of a mutant IDH1 vaccine in newly diagnosed glioma. Across the whole study: Eight vaccinations were given in weeks 1, 3, 5, 7, 11, 15, 19 and 23. Treated patients, about 60% male and approximately 40% female, averaged approximately 40 years of age. Patients got radiotherapy, temozolomide, or both beforehand, and most got both.

Germline V gives CDR1 SGHRS, CDR2 YFSETQ. Trimming cost V 4 bases and J 6 bases; bases outside gene matches: 17. The CDR3 has 17 residues. Study-wide results and limits: Overall, more than 80% of patients had vaccine-induced immune responses.

Time point given: week 11, during vaccination. Vaccination comprised doses that each held 300 ug of mutant IDH1 20-mer peptide, plus topical imiquimod. Here immunoSEQ multiplex PCR was the method, and the copy in TCRdb shows in-frame clones only, minus some. The table shows about 32,000 clones, with roughly 78% occurring only once. The chain has TRBV5-1 and TRBJ2-3; 7 nucleotides agree with TRBD2. The source material was PBMCs, sampled from a glioma patient whose treatment included an IDH1 peptide vaccine. The source of this sequence is a man aged 30-40 years with glioma. The DNA of the CDR3 is TGCGCCAGCAGCACCGGGAGATACGGGGGACTACCGGATACGCAGTATTTT. Its protein is CASSTGRYGGLPDTQYF.